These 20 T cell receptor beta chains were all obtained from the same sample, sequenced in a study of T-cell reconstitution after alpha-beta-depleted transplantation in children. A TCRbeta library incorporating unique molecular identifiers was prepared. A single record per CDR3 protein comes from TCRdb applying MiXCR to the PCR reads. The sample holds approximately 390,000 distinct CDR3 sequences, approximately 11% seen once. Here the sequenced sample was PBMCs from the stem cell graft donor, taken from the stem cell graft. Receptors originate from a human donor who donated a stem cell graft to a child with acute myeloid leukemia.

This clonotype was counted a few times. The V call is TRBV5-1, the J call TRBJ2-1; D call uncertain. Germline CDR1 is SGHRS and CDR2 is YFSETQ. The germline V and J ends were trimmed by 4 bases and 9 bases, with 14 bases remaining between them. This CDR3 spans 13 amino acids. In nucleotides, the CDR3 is TGCGCCAGCAGCGCTACCTTAGTCACTGAGCAGTTCTTC. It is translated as CASSATLVTEQFF.

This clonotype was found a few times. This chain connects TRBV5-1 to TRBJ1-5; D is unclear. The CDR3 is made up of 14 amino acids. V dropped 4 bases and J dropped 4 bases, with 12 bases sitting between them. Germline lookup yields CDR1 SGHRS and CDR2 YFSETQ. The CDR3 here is CASSQGSGNQPQHF. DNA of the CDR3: TGCGCCAGCAGCCAAGGCAGTGGGAATCAGCCCCAGCATTTT.

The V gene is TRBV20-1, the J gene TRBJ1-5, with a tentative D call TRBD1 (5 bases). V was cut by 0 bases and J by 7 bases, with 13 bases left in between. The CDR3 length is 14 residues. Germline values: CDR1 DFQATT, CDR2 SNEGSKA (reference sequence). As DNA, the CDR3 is TGCAGTGCTAGAGATCCGGGGGGGGACCAGCCCCAGCATTTT. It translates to CSARDPGGDQPQHF.

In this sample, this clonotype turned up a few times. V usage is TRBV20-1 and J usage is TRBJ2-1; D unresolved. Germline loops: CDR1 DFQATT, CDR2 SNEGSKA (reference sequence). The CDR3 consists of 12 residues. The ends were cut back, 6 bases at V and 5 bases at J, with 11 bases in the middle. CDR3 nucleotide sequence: TGCAGTGCAAGACTCGCAAACAATGAGCAGTTCTTC. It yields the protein CSARLANNEQFF.

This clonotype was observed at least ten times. The CDR3, as DNA: TGCAGTGCTGACTCCACTTTAGGGGGAGGTGTGACCCAGTACTTC. Its protein product is CSADSTLGGGVTQYF. This rearrangement joins TRBV20-1 to TRBJ2-5; D could derive from TRBD1 or TRBD2 (6 bases each). Germline CDR1 reads DFQATT; CDR2 reads SNEGSKA (reference sequence). V was shortened by 5 bases and J by 7 bases, with 23 bases between the two germline ends. The CDR3 has 15 amino acids.

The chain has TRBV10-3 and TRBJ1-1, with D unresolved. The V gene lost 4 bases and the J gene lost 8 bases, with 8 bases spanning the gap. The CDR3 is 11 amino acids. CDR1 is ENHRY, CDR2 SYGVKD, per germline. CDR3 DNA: TGTGCCATCAGTGGATCCACAGAAGCTTTCTTT. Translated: CAISGSTEAFF.

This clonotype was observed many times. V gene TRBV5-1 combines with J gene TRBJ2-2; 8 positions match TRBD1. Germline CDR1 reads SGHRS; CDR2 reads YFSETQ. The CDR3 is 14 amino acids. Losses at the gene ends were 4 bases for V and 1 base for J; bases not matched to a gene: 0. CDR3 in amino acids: CASSDRGNTGELFF. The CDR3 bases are TGCGCCAGCAGCGACAGGGGGAACACCGGGGAGCTGTTTTTT.

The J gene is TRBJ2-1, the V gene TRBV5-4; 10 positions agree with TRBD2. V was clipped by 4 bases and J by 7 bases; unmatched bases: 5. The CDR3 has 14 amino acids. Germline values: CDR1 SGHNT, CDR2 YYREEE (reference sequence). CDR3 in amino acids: CASSNPSGSNEQFF. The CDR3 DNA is TGTGCCAGCAGCAACCCTAGCGGGAGTAATGAGCAGTTCTTC.

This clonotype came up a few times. CDR3: CASSVDRGPPNEKLFF. For the CDR3, the DNA is TGTGCCAGCAGCGTAGACAGGGGGCCTCCTAATGAAAAACTGTTTTTT. This chain connects TRBV9 to TRBJ1-4; 9 bases align to TRBD1. After removal of 0 bases from V and 3 bases from J, the junction contained 3 bases not matched to a gene. Germline CDR1 reads SGDLS; CDR2 reads YYNGEE. The CDR3 is made up of 16 amino acids.

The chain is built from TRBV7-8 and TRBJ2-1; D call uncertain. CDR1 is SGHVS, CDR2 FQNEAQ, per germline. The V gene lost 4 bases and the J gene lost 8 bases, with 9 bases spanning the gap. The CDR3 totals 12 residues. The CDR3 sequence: CASSSPAHEQFF. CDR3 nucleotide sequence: TGTGCCAGCAGCTCCCCCGCCCATGAGCAGTTCTTC.

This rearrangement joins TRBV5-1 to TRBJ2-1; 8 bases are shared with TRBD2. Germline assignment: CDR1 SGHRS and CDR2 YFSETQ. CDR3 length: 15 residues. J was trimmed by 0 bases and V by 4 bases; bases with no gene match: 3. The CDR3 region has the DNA TGCGCCAGCAGCGTTAGCGGGGTCTCCTACAATGAGCAGTTCTTC. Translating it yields CASSVSGVSYNEQFF. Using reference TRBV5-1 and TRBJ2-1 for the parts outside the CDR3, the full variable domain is KAGVTQTPRYLIKTRGQQVTLSCSPISGHRSVSWYQQTPGQGLQFLFEYFSETQRNKGNFPGRFSGRQFSNSRSEMNVSTLELGDSALYLCASSVSGVSYNEQFFGPGTRLTVL.

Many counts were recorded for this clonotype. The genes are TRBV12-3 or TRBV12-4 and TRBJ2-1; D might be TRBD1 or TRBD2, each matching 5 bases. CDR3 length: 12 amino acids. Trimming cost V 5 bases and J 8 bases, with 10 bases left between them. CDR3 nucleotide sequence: TGTGCCAGCAGTCAGAGGGGTGATGAGCAGTTCTTC. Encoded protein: CASSQRGDEQFF.

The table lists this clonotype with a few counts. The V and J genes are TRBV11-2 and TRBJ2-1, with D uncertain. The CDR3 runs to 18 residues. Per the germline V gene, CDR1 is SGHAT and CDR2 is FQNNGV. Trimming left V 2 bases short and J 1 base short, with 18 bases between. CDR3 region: CASSLSSDPLLSYNEQFF. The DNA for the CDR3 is TGTGCCAGCAGCTTATCAAGCGACCCTCTTCTTTCCTACAATGAGCAGTTCTTC.

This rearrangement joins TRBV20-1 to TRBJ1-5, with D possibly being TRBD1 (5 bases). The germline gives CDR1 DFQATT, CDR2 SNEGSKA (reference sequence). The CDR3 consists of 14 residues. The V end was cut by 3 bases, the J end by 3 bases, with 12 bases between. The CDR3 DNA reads TGCAGTGCTAGTCATGGGGGGGTCAATCAGCCCCAGCATTTT. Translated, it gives CSASHGGVNQPQHF.

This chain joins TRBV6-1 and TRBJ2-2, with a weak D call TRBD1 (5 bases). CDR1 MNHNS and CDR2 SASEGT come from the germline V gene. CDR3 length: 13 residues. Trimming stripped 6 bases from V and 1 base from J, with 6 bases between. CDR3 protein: CASRGVNTGELFF. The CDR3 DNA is TGTGCCAGCAGAGGGGTGAACACCGGGGAGCTGTTTTTT.

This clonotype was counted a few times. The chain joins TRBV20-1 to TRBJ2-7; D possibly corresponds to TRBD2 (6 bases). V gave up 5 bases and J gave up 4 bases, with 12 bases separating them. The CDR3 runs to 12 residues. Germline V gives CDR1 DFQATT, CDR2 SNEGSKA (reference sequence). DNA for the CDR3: TGCAGTGCTCGCGGGGCCGGGTACGAGCAGTACTTC. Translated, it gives CSARGAGYEQYF.

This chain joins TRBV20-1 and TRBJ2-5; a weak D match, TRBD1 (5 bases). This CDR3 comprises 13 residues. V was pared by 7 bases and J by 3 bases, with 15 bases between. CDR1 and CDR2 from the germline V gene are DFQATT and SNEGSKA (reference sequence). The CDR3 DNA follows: TGCAGTGATAGGGTCAGGGCGAAAGAGACCCAGTACTTC. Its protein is CSDRVRAKETQYF.

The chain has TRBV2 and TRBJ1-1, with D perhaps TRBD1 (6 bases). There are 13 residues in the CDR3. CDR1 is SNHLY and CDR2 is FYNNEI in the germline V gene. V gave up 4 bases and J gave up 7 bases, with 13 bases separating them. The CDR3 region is CASSAAQGGEAFF. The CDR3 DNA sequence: TGTGCCAGCAGTGCCGCACAGGGAGGTGAAGCTTTCTTT.

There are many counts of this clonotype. CDR3 residues: CASRSTSGANVLTF. Written as DNA, the CDR3 is TGCGCCAGCAGGTCCACCTCTGGGGCCAACGTCCTGACTTTC. V is TRBV5-1 and J is TRBJ2-6, with D unresolved. The CDR3 runs 14 residues. V shed 5 bases and J shed 0 bases, with 6 bases lying between them. Per the germline V gene, CDR1 is SGHRS and CDR2 is YFSETQ. Full variable domain (remainder filled in from reference TRBV5-1 and TRBJ2-6): KAGVTQTPRYLIKTRGQQVTLSCSPISGHRSVSWYQQTPGQGLQFLFEYFSETQRNKGNFPGRFSGRQFSNSRSEMNVSTLELGDSALYLCASRSTSGANVLTFGAGSRLTVL.

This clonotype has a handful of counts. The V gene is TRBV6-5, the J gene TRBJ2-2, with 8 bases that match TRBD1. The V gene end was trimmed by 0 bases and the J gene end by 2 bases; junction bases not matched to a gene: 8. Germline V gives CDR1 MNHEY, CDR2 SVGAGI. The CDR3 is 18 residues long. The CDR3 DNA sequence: TGTGCCAGCAGTTACTCATTTGGGACAGGACTAAACACCGGGGAGCTGTTTTTT. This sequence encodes CASSYSFGTGLNTGELFF.